This T cell receptor (beta chain) was obtained from a study of blood T cells in healthy people across ages. Notes on this clonotype: A read error may explain this, as a much larger clone is one base away.

A second about 7 to 11 cycle PCR used barcoded and J-beta primers. TCRdb re-called the 5' RACE reads through MiXCR, storing one row per CDR3 protein. The sample yields 650,000 to 700,000 distinct CDR3 sequences, about 51% seen once. J was trimmed by 7 bases and V by 4 bases; bases with no gene match: 9. Looked up from germline, CDR1 is SQVTM and CDR2 is ANQGSEA. This CDR3 is built from 13 residues. The chain links TRBV29-1 to TRBJ2-5; 7 bases are a match to TRBD1. The clonotype was recovered from a woman of 80 years or more in good health. Sequenced: blood. The CDR3 DNA follows: TGCAGCGTTGGTACTGGGACAGCAGGGACCCAGTACTTC. Its translation is CSVGTGTAGTQYF.